The next 4 T cell receptor beta chains were all read from a single sample in a study of blood T cell repertoires in COVID-19. Libraries were prepared by immunoSEQ multiplex PCR; TCRdb keeps only in-frame clonotypes and omits some of them. The sample lists 140,000 to 150,000 clones, around 80% occurring once. Material: peripheral blood. The receptors shown here come from a human donor with acute or convalescent COVID-19. The donor label of this sample is uncertain.

The chain joins TRBV10-3 to TRBJ2-5; TRBD1 matches 9 bases. V was pared by 11 bases and J by 3 bases, with 7 bases of the junction left unmatched. Looked up from germline, CDR1 is ENHRY and CDR2 is SYGVKD. The CDR3 has 13 residues. Written as DNA, the CDR3 is TGTGCCGCCCGGACAGGGGTGGAAGAGACCCAGTACTTC. This gives the protein CAARTGVEETQYF.

This chain links TRBV19 with TRBJ1-2; the match to TRBD1 covers 8 bases. Germline CDR1 is LNHDA and CDR2 is SQIVND (reference sequence). This CDR3 is 15 amino acids long. Trimming took 5 bases from V and 7 from J; bases not matched to a gene: 12. In nucleotides, the CDR3 is TGTGCCAGTAGTCAGGACAGGGAGGGATCCTTTGGCTACACCTTC. As protein: CASSQDREGSFGYTF.

The chain combines TRBV3-1 (or the pseudogene TRBV3-2) with TRBJ1-1; weak D call: TRBD1 (5 bases). CDR3 size: 15 residues. V dropped 4 bases and J dropped 2 bases, with 14 bases sitting between them. The germline V gene encodes CDR1 LGHDT and CDR2 YNNKEL (reference sequence). The CDR3 DNA reads as TGTGCCAGCAGCCCGGTGGCCTGGGGCAACACTGAAGCTTTCTTT. Encoded protein: CASSPVAWGNTEAFF.

CDR3: CATSSGGADTQYF. Here the CDR3 DNA reads TGTGCCACCAGTAGCGGGGGGGCAGATACGCAGTATTTT. The rearrangement uses TRBV24-1 and TRBJ2-3; 10 bases line up with TRBD2. Per the germline V gene, CDR1 is KGHDR and CDR2 is SFDVKD. Trimming at V came to 6 bases and at J to 4 bases, leaving 0 bases not matched to a gene. The CDR3 is 13 amino acids.